What follows is one T cell receptor (beta chain) and its context. Its antigen is not known. Sequencing was performed with immunoSEQ multiplex PCR; in TCRdb, only in-frame clones are kept and a portion is missing. Of tens of thousands of clones in the sample, under 95% were seen once. The record originates from a study of OX40 agonist ivuxolimab in advanced cancers. Germline assignment: CDR1 SGHVS and CDR2 FQNEAQ. Trimming shortened V by 7 bases and J by 9 bases, and 13 bases separated the two germline ends. This CDR3 comprises 12 residues. Study results and caveats: Blood T cells, both CD4+ and CD8+, expanded clonally by week 6 at 0.1 to 3.0 mg/kg.

The receptor was isolated from an adult with an advanced solid tumor such as melanoma, head and neck, liver or kidney cancer. This chain joins TRBV7-8 and TRBJ2-1; D assignment may be TRBD1 or TRBD2 (6 bases each). Specimen: CD4+ or CD8+ T cells sorted from blood, collected in a trial of the OX40 agonist ivuxolimab. CDR3 sequence reads: CASIGPGAEQFF. In nucleotides, the CDR3 is TGTGCCAGCATTGGGCCGGGGGCTGAGCAGTTCTTC.